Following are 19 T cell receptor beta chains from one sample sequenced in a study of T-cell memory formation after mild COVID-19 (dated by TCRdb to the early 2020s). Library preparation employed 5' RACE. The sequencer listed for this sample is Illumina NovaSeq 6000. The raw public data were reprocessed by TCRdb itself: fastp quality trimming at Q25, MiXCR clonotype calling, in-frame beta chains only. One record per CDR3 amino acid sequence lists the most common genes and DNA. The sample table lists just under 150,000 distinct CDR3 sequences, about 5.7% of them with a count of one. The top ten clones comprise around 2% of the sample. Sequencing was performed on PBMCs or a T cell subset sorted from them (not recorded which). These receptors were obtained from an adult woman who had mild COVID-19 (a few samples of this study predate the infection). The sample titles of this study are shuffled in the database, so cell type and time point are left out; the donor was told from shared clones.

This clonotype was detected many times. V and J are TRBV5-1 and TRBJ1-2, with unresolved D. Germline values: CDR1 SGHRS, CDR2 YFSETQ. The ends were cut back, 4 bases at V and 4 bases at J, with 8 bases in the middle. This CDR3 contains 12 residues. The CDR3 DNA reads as TGCGCCAGCAGCCCCGACACCTATGGCTACACCTTC. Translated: CASSPDTYGYTF.

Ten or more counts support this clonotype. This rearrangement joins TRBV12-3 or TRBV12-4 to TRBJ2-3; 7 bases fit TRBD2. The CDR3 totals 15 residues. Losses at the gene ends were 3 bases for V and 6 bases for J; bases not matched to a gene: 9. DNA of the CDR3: TGTGCCAGCAGTTTGGCGGGAGCGTCCAGGGATACGCAGTATTTT. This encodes CASSLAGASRDTQYF.

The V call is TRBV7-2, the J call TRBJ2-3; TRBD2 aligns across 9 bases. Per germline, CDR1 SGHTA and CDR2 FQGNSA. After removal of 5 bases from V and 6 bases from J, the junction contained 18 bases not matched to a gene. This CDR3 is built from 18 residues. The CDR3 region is CASSQRVGSGSPRDTQYF. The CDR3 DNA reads TGTGCCAGCAGCCAAAGGGTTGGTAGCGGGAGTCCCCGGGATACGCAGTATTTT.

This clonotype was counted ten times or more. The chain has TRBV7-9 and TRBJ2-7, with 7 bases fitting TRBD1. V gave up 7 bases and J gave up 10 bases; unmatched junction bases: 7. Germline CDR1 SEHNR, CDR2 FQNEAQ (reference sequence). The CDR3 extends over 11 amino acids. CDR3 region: CASTPDRTQYF. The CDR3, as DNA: TGTGCCAGCACCCCGGACAGGACTCAGTACTTC. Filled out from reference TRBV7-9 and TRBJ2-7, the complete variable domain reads DTGVSQNPRHKITKRGQNVTFRCDPISEHNRLYWYRQTLGQGPEFLTYFQNEAQLEKSRLLSDRFSAERPKGSFSTLEIQRTEQGDSAMYLCASTPDRTQYFGPGTRLTVT.

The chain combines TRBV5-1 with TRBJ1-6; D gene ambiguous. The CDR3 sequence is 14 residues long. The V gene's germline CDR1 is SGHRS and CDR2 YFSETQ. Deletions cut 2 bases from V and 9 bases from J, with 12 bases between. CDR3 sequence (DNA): TGCGCCAGCAGCTTTAGGACCGGAGGTTCACCCCTCCACTTT. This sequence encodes CASSFRTGGSPLHF.

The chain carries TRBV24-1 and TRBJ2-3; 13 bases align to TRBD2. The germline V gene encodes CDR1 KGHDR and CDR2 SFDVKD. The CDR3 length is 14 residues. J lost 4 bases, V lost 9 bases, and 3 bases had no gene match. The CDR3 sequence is CATGLAGVADTQYF. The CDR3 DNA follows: TGTGCCACCGGACTAGCGGGAGTGGCAGATACGCAGTATTTT.

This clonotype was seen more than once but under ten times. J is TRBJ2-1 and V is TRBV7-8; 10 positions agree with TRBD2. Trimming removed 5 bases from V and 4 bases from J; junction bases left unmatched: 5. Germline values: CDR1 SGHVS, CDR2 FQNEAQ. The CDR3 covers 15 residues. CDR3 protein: CASSISGGLYNEQFF. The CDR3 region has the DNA TGTGCCAGCAGCATTAGCGGGGGGTTATACAATGAGCAGTTCTTC.

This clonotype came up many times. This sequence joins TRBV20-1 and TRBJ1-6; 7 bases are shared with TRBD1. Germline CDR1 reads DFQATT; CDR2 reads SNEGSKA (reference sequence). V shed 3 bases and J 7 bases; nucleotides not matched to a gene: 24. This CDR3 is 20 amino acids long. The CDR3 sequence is CSARRAGTVTILSGNSPLHF. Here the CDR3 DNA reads TGCAGTGCTAGGCGTGCCGGGACAGTAACAATTCTGTCAGGGAATTCACCCCTCCACTTT.

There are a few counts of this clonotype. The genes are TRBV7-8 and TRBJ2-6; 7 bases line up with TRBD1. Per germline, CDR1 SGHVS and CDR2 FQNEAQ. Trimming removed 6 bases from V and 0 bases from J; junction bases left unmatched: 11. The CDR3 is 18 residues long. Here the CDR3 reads CASRPRTGTYSGANVLTF. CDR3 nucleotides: TGTGCCAGCAGGCCACGGACAGGCACTTACTCTGGGGCCAACGTCCTGACTTTC.

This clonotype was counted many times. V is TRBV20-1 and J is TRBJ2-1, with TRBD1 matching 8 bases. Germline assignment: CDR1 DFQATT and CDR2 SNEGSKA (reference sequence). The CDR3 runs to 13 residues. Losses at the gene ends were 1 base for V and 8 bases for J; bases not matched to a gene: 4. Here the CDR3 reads CSARAAGGHEQFF. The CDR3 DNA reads TGCAGTGCTAGAGCGGCAGGGGGCCATGAGCAGTTCTTC.

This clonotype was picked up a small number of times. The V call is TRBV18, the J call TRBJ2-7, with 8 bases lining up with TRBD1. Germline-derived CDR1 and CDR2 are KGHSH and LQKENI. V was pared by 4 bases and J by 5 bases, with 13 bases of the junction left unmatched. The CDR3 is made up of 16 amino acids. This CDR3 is CASSQQDRALRNEQYF. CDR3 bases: TGTGCCAGCTCACAACAGGACAGGGCATTGAGAAACGAGCAGTACTTC.

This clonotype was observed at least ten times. The CDR3 bases are TGTGCCAGCAGTTCGGCCTGGACGGGGAACACTGAAGCTTTCTTT. Its translation is CASSSAWTGNTEAFF. The gene calls are TRBV12-3 or TRBV12-4 and TRBJ1-1; no clear D gene. V lost 4 bases and J 1 base, leaving 13 bases between the germline ends. The CDR3 totals 15 residues.

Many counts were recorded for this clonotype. The CDR3 DNA is TGTGCCAGCAGCCCCGGGGGGGCGAGTAAAGATACGCAGTATTTT. Protein: CASSPGGASKDTQYF. The chain employs TRBV12-3 or TRBV12-4 and TRBJ2-3; TRBD2 matches at 8 bases. With 6 bases clipped from V and 5 bases from J, the junction kept 10 bases outside the gene matches. CDR3 length equals 15 residues.

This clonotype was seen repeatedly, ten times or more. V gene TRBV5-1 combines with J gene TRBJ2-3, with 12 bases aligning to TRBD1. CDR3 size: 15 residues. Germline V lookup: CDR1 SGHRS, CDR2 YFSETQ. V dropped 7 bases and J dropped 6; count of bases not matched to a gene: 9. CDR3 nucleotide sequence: TGCGCCAGCGGCTCACAGGGACAGGGGGCGGATACGCAGTATTTT. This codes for CASGSQGQGADTQYF.

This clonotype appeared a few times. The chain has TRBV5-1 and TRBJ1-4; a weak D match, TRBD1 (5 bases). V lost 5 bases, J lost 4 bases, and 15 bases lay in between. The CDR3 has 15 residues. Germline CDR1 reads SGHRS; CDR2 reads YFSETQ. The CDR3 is CASRIGTPFNEKLFF. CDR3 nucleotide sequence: TGCGCCAGCAGGATCGGGACGCCGTTTAATGAAAAACTGTTTTTT. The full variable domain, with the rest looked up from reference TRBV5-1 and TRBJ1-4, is KAGVTQTPRYLIKTRGQQVTLSCSPISGHRSVSWYQQTPGQGLQFLFEYFSETQRNKGNFPGRFSGRQFSNSRSEMNVSTLELGDSALYLCASRIGTPFNEKLFFGSGTQLSVL.

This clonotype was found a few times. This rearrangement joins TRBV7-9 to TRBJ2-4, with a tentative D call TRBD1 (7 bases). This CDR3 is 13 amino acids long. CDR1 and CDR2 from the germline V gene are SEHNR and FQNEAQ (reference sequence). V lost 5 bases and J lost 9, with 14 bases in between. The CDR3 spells CASSRGTVSIQYF. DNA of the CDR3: TGTGCCAGCAGCCGCGGGACAGTAAGCATTCAGTACTTC.

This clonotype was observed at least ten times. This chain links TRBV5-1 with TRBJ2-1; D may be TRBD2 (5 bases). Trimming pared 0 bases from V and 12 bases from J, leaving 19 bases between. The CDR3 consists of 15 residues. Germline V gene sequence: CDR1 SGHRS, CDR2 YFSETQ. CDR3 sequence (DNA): TGCGCCAGCAGCTTGGGGTATGACGAACCCCGGGGGCAGTTCTTC. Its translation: CASSLGYDEPRGQFF. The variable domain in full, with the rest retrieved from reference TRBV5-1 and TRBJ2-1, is KAGVTQTPRYLIKTRGQQVTLSCSPISGHRSVSWYQQTPGQGLQFLFEYFSETQRNKGNFPGRFSGRQFSNSRSEMNVSTLELGDSALYLCASSLGYDEPRGQFFGPGTRLTVL.

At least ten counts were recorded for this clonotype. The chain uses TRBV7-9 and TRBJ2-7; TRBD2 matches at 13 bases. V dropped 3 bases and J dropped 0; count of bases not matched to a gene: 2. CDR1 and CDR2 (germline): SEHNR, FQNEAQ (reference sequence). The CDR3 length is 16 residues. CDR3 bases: TGTGCCAGCAGCTTGCGGACTAGCGGGAGCTCCTACGAGCAGTACTTC. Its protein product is CASSLRTSGSSYEQYF.

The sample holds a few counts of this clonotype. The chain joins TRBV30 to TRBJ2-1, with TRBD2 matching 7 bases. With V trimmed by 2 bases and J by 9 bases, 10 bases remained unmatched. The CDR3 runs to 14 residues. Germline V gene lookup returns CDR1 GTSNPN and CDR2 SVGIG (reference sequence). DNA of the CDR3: TGTGCCTGGAGTATGACTAGCCGGGGTTCTGAGCAGTTCTTC. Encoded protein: CAWSMTSRGSEQFF.